Shown below are 20 T cell receptor beta chains from a single sample sequenced in a study of T cell repertoires in cytomegalovirus infection. TCRdb independently ran MiXCR on the reads; one entry per CDR3 protein. The sample includes approximately 190,000 distinct CDR3 sequences, 28% of them seen just once. Sequenced material: PBMCs. The receptor set was obtained from a human donor in good health (CMV status not recorded). Some clones in this sample may be carry-over from other donors' samples.

This clonotype appeared many times. V is TRBV2 and J is TRBJ1-5, with 8 bases aligning to TRBD1. This CDR3 has 15 amino acids. Germline V gene data show CDR1 as SNHLY and CDR2 as FYNNEI. V lost 6 bases and J lost 4; bases outside the gene matches: 8. CDR3 nucleotide sequence: TGTGCCAGCAGGCGACAGACAGGGGTAAATCAGCCCCAGCATTTT. It yields the protein CASRRQTGVNQPQHF.

The V call is TRBV7-8, the J call TRBJ2-7; D unresolved. The CDR3 totals 15 residues. Germline CDR1 and CDR2: SGHVS and FQNEAQ. The V end lost 4 bases, the J end lost 0 bases, and 13 bases lay between the germline ends. The CDR3 region is CASSSRHQSSYEQYF. The CDR3 DNA is TGTGCCAGCAGCTCTCGGCATCAGAGCTCCTACGAGCAGTACTTC.

This clonotype was picked up a small number of times. The rearrangement links TRBV6-2 or TRBV6-3 to TRBJ2-3; 10 positions match TRBD2. CDR3 size: 15 residues. The V and J ends lost 6 bases and 2 bases, in that order; junction bases with no gene match: 5. The germline gives CDR1 MNHEY, CDR2 SVGEGT. CDR3 in amino acids: CASSRTSGVTDTQYF. In DNA form, the CDR3 reads TGTGCCAGCAGCCGGACTAGCGGTGTCACAGATACGCAGTATTTT.

There are a few counts of this clonotype. The CDR3 region is CASSIEPGGGGNEQFF. The CDR3 DNA reads TGTGCCAGTAGTATAGAACCCGGGGGAGGGGGTAATGAGCAGTTCTTC. The rearrangement uses TRBV19 and TRBJ2-1, with D possibly TRBD2 on 7 matching bases. In germline, CDR1 is LNHDA, CDR2 SQIVND (reference sequence). V lost 0 bases, J lost 7 bases, and 16 bases lay in between. The CDR3 is made up of 16 amino acids.

There are many counts of this clonotype. This chain uses TRBV7-2 with TRBJ2-1; 14 bases match TRBD2. CDR1 and CDR2 (germline): SGHTA, FQGNSA. The length of the CDR3 is 18 residues. The junction had 9 bases not matched to a gene; V was cut back by 0 bases and J by 8 bases. CDR3 loop: CASSLALGLAGEGDEQFF. The CDR3 DNA reads as TGTGCCAGCAGCTTAGCTCTGGGACTAGCGGGGGAGGGCGATGAGCAGTTCTTC.

This clonotype was seen many times. The junction departs from germline at one end; a sequencing error may be responsible. CDR3 in amino acids: CASSLGRGDTEAFF. The CDR3, as DNA: TGTGCCAGCAGCTTAGGCCGGGGGGACACTGAAGCTTTCTTT. The J gene is TRBJ1-1, the V gene TRBV12-3 or TRBV12-4; weak D call: TRBD1 (5 bases). CDR3 length equals 14 residues.

The table lists this clonotype with many counts. This chain links TRBV7-3 with TRBJ2-2; D is uncertain. Germline V gene lookup returns CDR1 SGHTA and CDR2 FQGTGA. The CDR3 runs to 15 residues. With 4 bases removed from V and 5 bases from J, the gap between germline ends came to 14 bases. In DNA, the CDR3 is TGTGCCAGCAGCTCGGCGGCGGAAACGACCGGGGAGCTGTTTTTT. Its protein product is CASSSAAETTGELFF.

The V and J genes are TRBV19 and TRBJ2-7; 7 nucleotides match TRBD1. CDR3 length: 14 amino acids. Germline lookup yields CDR1 LNHDA and CDR2 SQIVND (reference sequence). Trimming cost V 4 bases and J 3 bases; bases outside gene matches: 6. CDR3 sequence: CASSTRDSGYEQYF. CDR3 DNA sequence: TGTGCCAGTAGTACCCGGGACAGCGGCTACGAGCAGTACTTC.

This clonotype was detected a few times. V and J are TRBV7-3 and TRBJ1-1; tentative D call: TRBD1 (6 bases). The CDR3 covers 14 residues. V dropped 1 base and J dropped 4 bases, with 10 bases sitting between them. Germline loops: CDR1 SGHTA, CDR2 FQGTGA. The CDR3 DNA is TGTGCCAGCAGCTTAAAAGGGGGGAGCACTGAAGCTTTCTTT. Its protein is CASSLKGGSTEAFF.

As to this clonotype: Compared with germline, one end of the junction differs, possibly owing to a read error. The chain uses TRBV7-2 and TRBJ1-4, with D hard to call. From germline, CDR1 is SGHTA and CDR2 FQGNSA. The CDR3 extends over 15 amino acids. In DNA, the CDR3 is TGTGCCAACAGCTTAGGTCACGAAGGAACTGCAAAACTGTTTTTT. Translating gives CANSLGHEGTAKLFF.

This clonotype was recorded many times. The V call is TRBV7-6, the J call TRBJ2-5; 8 nucleotides align to TRBD2. Germline CDR1 SGHVS, CDR2 FNYEAQ. Trimming cost V 1 base and J 5 bases; bases outside gene matches: 3. The CDR3 has 14 amino acids. The CDR3 DNA sequence: TGTGCCAGCAGCTTAGGACTAGCGTTGGAGACCCAGTACTTC. It is translated as CASSLGLALETQYF.

This clonotype showed up just a few times. The rearrangement uses TRBV7-8 and TRBJ1-2, with TRBD1 matching 7 bases. This CDR3 region has 15 residues. Germline V CDR1 and CDR2: SGHVS, FQNEAQ. The J segment lost 4 bases and the V segment lost 3 bases, leaving 8 bases of the junction unmatched. The CDR3 loop is CASSFATGKAYGYTF. CDR3 DNA: TGTGCCAGCAGCTTCGCGACAGGGAAGGCCTATGGCTACACCTTC.

The rearrangement joins TRBV7-2 to TRBJ1-2; no definite D call. Per the germline V gene, CDR1 is SGHTA and CDR2 is FQGNSA. The CDR3 spans 14 residues. V was clipped by 7 bases and J by 4 bases, with 16 bases between them. The CDR3 nucleotides are TGTGCCAGCAATCAGGCAGGTTCCAGCTATGGCTACACCTTC. Its translation: CASNQAGSSYGYTF.

This clonotype was recorded many times. The V and J genes are TRBV7-2 and TRBJ2-1, with a possible D match to TRBD1 (6 bases). V lost 1 base, J lost 12 bases, and 13 bases lay in between. Germline V gives CDR1 SGHTA, CDR2 FQGNSA. This CDR3 is built from 13 residues. CDR3 amino acids: CASSLDDRTRQFF. The CDR3 bases are TGTGCCAGCAGCTTAGACGACAGGACCCGGCAGTTCTTC. Combining the CDR3 with reference TRBV7-2 and TRBJ2-1 gives the whole variable domain GAGVSQSPSNKVTEKGKDVELRCDPISGHTALYWYRQSLGQGLEFLIYFQGNSAPDKSGLPSDRFSAERTGGSVSTLTIQRTQQEDSAVYLCASSLDDRTRQFFGPGTRLTVL.

This rearrangement joins TRBV20-1 to TRBJ1-6, with 8 bases fitting TRBD1. The CDR3 is 13 residues long. The germline CDR1 and CDR2 sequences are DFQATT and SNEGSKA (reference sequence). Losses at the gene ends were 6 bases for V and 8 bases for J; bases not matched to a gene: 6. The CDR3 DNA reads TGCAGTGCCTACGGGACAGGTTATTCACCCCTCCACTTT. This sequence encodes CSAYGTGYSPLHF.

There are many counts of this clonotype. V and J are TRBV7-2 and TRBJ1-5; no clear D. The CDR3 is 15 residues long. Germline CDR1 is SGHTA and CDR2 is FQGNSA. Deletions cut 4 bases from V and 1 base from J, with 11 bases between. The CDR3 region is CASSSFAGSNQPQHF. CDR3 sequence (DNA): TGTGCCAGCAGCTCCTTCGCGGGGAGCAATCAGCCCCAGCATTTT.

This clonotype showed up just a few times. V gene TRBV7-9 combines with J gene TRBJ2-5, with D uncertain. The germline gives CDR1 SEHNR, CDR2 FQNEAQ (reference sequence). V was clipped by 4 bases and J by 1 base, with 25 bases between them. This CDR3 is built from 19 residues. CDR3 protein: CASSSLSSAKIALQETQYF. CDR3 DNA: TGTGCCAGCAGCTCCCTTAGTTCTGCCAAGATTGCACTCCAAGAGACCCAGTACTTC.

The chain recombines TRBV19 with TRBJ1-5; 11 nucleotides agree with TRBD1. Germline loops: CDR1 LNHDA, CDR2 SQIVND (reference sequence). V lost 9 bases and J lost 5; bases outside the gene matches: 6. This CDR3 comprises 14 residues. The CDR3 DNA is TGTGCCAGCAAGGACAGGGGGCATGATCAGCCCCAGCATTTT. This codes for CASKDRGHDQPQHF.

The chain couples TRBV6-1 to TRBJ1-2; 8 bases agree with TRBD1. CDR3 size: 13 residues. Germline V gene lookup returns CDR1 MNHNS and CDR2 SASEGT. The V and J ends lost 8 bases and 5 bases, in that order; junction bases with no gene match: 7. CDR3 sequence: CASRGQVGYGYTF. In nucleotides, the CDR3 is TGTGCCAGCCGGGGACAGGTCGGTTATGGCTACACCTTC.

The chain carries TRBV7-2 and TRBJ2-1, with 7 bases lining up with TRBD2. This CDR3 comprises 15 residues. Per germline, CDR1 SGHTA and CDR2 FQGNSA. V trimming: 1 base; J trimming: 9 bases; junction bases outside the gene matches: 9. This CDR3 is CASSLGLAAGGEQFF. DNA of the CDR3: TGTGCCAGCAGCTTAGGGCTAGCGGCCGGAGGTGAGCAGTTCTTC.